The 18 T cell receptor beta chains below were found in one sample sequenced in a study of T-cell reconstitution after alpha-beta-depleted transplantation in children. Using unique molecular identifiers, the investigators prepared the TCRbeta library. Each CDR3 protein is one row after TCRdb ran MiXCR on the PCR reads. This table has more than 200,000 distinct CDR3 sequences, 9.7% appearing once. Sequenced here: PBMCs from the stem cell graft donor, sampled from the stem cell graft. These receptors originate from a human donor who donated a stem cell graft to a child with SCID.

This clonotype has only a few counts. Germline and junction disagree at one end, which may indicate a read error. V and J are TRBV20-1 and TRBJ2-1; 10 nucleotides agree with TRBD2. The germline CDR1 and CDR2 sequences are DFQATT and SNEGSKA (reference sequence). There are 17 residues in the CDR3. Here the CDR3 reads CCARDPSGGELYNEQFF. In DNA form, the CDR3 reads TGCTGTGCTAGAGACCCTAGCGGGGGTGAACTCTACAATGAGCAGTTCTTC.

With regard to this clonotype: Its ends do not fully match the called genes, so a read error is possible. V is TRBV7-9 and J is TRBJ2-5, with TRBD2 as a possible D gene (5 bases). This CDR3 has 14 amino acids. The germline CDR1 and CDR2 sequences are SEHNR and FQNEAQ (reference sequence). For the CDR3, the DNA is TGTGTCAGCGGCTCTTCCGCCCCTAAAGAGACCCAGTACTTC. Protein sequence: CVSGSSAPKETQYF.

The sample holds many counts of this clonotype. The chain uses TRBV27 and TRBJ1-4; D remains unclear. The CDR3 is 14 amino acids. V was trimmed by 6 bases and J by 6 bases, leaving 14 bases between them. Germline V gene sequence: CDR1 MNHEY, CDR2 SMNVEV (reference sequence). The CDR3 DNA reads as TGTGCCAGCAGACTCATTACCGGGCATGAAAAACTGTTTTTT. This codes for CASRLITGHEKLFF. Full variable domain (missing parts from reference TRBV27 and TRBJ1-4): EAQVTQNPRYLITVTGKKLTVTCSQNMNHEYMSWYRQDPGLGLRQIYYSMNVEVTDKGDVPEGYKVSRKEKRNFPLILESPSPNQTSLYFCASRLITGHEKLFFGSGTQLSVL.

This clonotype was found many times. The DNA for the CDR3 is TGTGCCAGCAGTTACTCCGGGGGTGGGGGAAAACTGTTTTTT. Its translation: CASSYSGGGGKLFF. V is TRBV6-5 and J is TRBJ1-4; perhaps TRBD1 as D (5 bases). From germline, CDR1 is MNHEY and CDR2 SVGAGI. This CDR3 has 14 amino acids. The ends were cut back, 0 bases at V and 10 bases at J, with 12 bases in the middle.

With regard to this clonotype: A single base separates this from a much larger clone, so it may be a read error. The V call is TRBV20-1, the J call TRBJ2-5; D not certain. CDR3 length: 10 amino acids. CDR1 and CDR2 (germline): DFQATT, SNEGSKA (reference sequence). V was shortened by 0 bases and J by 5 bases, with 1 base between the two germline ends. CDR3 DNA: TGCAGTGCTAGAGACGAGACCCAGTACTTC. Protein: CSARDETQYF.

This clonotype was seen at least ten times. This sequence joins TRBV6-2 or TRBV6-3 and TRBJ2-1; tentatively, D is TRBD2 (6 bases). The V and J ends lost 5 bases and 4 bases respectively, with 15 bases between them. The CDR3 contains 15 residues. Per germline, CDR1 MNHEY and CDR2 SVGEGT. Here the CDR3 DNA reads TGTGCCAGCAGTCTTACTAGCCCGGTTTACAATGAGCAGTTCTTC. This codes for CASSLTSPVYNEQFF.

This clonotype occurred many times. This chain links TRBV7-9 with TRBJ2-3, with D perhaps TRBD1 or TRBD2 (5 bases each). V lost 6 bases and J 15 bases, leaving 13 bases between the germline ends. This CDR3 is 10 amino acids long. The germline V gene has CDR1 SEHNR and CDR2 FQNEAQ (reference sequence). This CDR3 is CASSYGDAYF. CDR3 nucleotides: TGTGCCAGCAGTTATGGGGACGCATATTTT.

This clonotype was seen many times. This chain uses TRBV29-1 with TRBJ2-4; no definite D call. The germline gives CDR1 SQVTM, CDR2 ANQGSEA. The CDR3 spans 13 residues. V lost 0 bases, J lost 0 bases, and 3 bases lay in between. CDR3 in amino acids: CSVEDRAKNIQYF. CDR3 bases: TGCAGCGTTGAAGACAGAGCCAAAAACATTCAGTACTTC.

This clonotype occurred many times. In DNA form, the CDR3 reads TGTGCCAGCGCCTCCAATGAGCAGTTCTTC. Translated, it gives CASASNEQFF. This chain links TRBV6-1 with TRBJ2-1; D is uncertain. V lost 8 bases to trimming and J lost 6 bases, with 5 bases between them. The CDR3 covers 10 residues. Germline assignment: CDR1 MNHNS and CDR2 SASEGT.

There are many counts of this clonotype. The chain carries TRBV20-1 and TRBJ2-5; the match to TRBD1 covers 8 bases. The CDR3 contains 14 residues. CDR1 DFQATT and CDR2 SNEGSKA come from the germline V gene (reference sequence). After removal of 5 bases from V and 2 bases from J, the junction contained 7 bases not matched to a gene. Here the CDR3 DNA reads TGCAGTGCTGCCCGACAGGGGCTACAAGAGACCCAGTACTTC. Residues: CSAARQGLQETQYF.

V is TRBV5-1 and J is TRBJ2-7, with TRBD1 matching over 7 bases. CDR3 length equals 13 residues. V gave up 3 bases and J gave up 3 bases; unmatched junction bases: 3. Germline V gives CDR1 SGHRS, CDR2 YFSETQ. The CDR3 is CASSSRDSYEQYF. DNA of the CDR3: TGCGCCAGCAGCTCCCGGGACAGCTACGAGCAGTACTTC.

The chain uses TRBV7-9 and TRBJ2-3; D gene unclear. Looked up from germline, CDR1 is SEHNR and CDR2 is FQNEAQ (reference sequence). The CDR3 has 12 residues. With 1 base removed from V and 11 bases from J, the gap between germline ends came to 10 bases. CDR3 region: CASSLEITMQYF. The DNA for the CDR3 is TGTGCCAGCAGCTTAGAGATCACGATGCAGTATTTT.

V and J are TRBV7-8 and TRBJ1-1; 9 bases are a match to TRBD1. Germline V gene data show CDR1 as SGHVS and CDR2 as FQNEAQ. This CDR3 is 17 amino acids long. J gave up 0 bases and V 4 bases, and 9 bases lay outside the gene matches. CDR3 coding DNA: TGTGCCAGCAGCTCGGACAGGGGACTTGGGATGAACACTGAAGCTTTCTTT. It is translated as CASSSDRGLGMNTEAFF.

At least ten counts were recorded for this clonotype. The CDR3 DNA sequence: TGTGCCAGCAGCTTAGCGGGGACTAGCGTTGAGCAGTTCTTC. Translating gives CASSLAGTSVEQFF. The chain is built from TRBV11-3 and TRBJ2-1; the match to TRBD2 covers 10 bases. The CDR3 length is 14 residues. With 1 base clipped from V and 9 bases from J, the junction kept 3 bases outside the gene matches. The V gene's germline CDR1 is SGHNT and CDR2 YENEEA.

There are many counts of this clonotype. The chain uses TRBV20-1 and TRBJ1-5; possibly TRBD1 for D (5 bases). The germline V gene has CDR1 DFQATT and CDR2 SNEGSKA (reference sequence). This CDR3 comprises 14 residues. Trimming removed 6 bases at V and 1 base at J, with 13 bases between. The CDR3 spells CSAWDLGSNQPQHF. The CDR3 region has the DNA TGCAGTGCATGGGACCTGGGGAGCAATCAGCCCCAGCATTTT.

The genes are TRBV5-1 and TRBJ1-2, with 7 bases that match TRBD1. CDR1 is SGHRS, CDR2 YFSETQ, per germline. V trimming: 4 bases; J trimming: 5 bases; junction bases outside the gene matches: 8. The CDR3 extends over 14 amino acids. The CDR3 nucleotides read TGCGCCAGCAGCCTTGCGGGGACAGCTTATGGCTACACCTTC. Amino acid sequence: CASSLAGTAYGYTF. The full variable domain, with the rest looked up from reference TRBV5-1 and TRBJ1-2, is KAGVTQTPRYLIKTRGQQVTLSCSPISGHRSVSWYQQTPGQGLQFLFEYFSETQRNKGNFPGRFSGRQFSNSRSEMNVSTLELGDSALYLCASSLAGTAYGYTFGSGTRLTVV.

This CDR3 is CASSILAGAGSYSNQPQHF. The CDR3 DNA is TGTGCCAGTAGTATCTTGGCGGGCGCGGGGTCCTATAGCAATCAGCCCCAGCATTTT. This chain links TRBV19 with TRBJ1-5; no clear D. V lost 3 bases and J 0 bases, leaving 21 bases between the germline ends. Germline values: CDR1 LNHDA, CDR2 SQIVND (reference sequence). There are 19 residues in the CDR3.

This clonotype was detected ten times or more. The rearrangement uses TRBV5-6 and TRBJ2-7; tentatively, D is TRBD1 (6 bases). CDR1 is SGHDT, CDR2 YYEEEE, per germline. The CDR3 length is 13 residues. V lost 7 bases, J lost 0 bases, and 11 bases lay in between. CDR3 region: CASSRDNSYEQYF. CDR3 sequence (DNA): TGTGCCAGCTCCCGGGACAACTCCTACGAGCAGTACTTC. Full variable domain (missing parts from reference TRBV5-6 and TRBJ2-7): DAGVTQSPTHLIKTRGQQVTLRCSPKSGHDTVSWYQQALGQGPQFIFQYYEEEERQRGNFPDRFSGHQFPNYSSELNVNALLLGDSALYLCASSRDNSYEQYFGPGTRLTVT.